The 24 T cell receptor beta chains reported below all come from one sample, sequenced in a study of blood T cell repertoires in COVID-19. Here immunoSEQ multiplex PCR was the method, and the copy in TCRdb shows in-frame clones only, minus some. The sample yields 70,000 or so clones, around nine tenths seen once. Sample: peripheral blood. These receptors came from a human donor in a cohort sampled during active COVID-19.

Here the CDR3 reads CASPSTSSGGDEQFF. DNA of the CDR3: TGTGCCAGCCCATCGACGTCTAGCGGGGGGGACGAGCAGTTCTTC. The genes are TRBV18 and TRBJ2-1, with 12 bases identical to TRBD2. Losses at the gene ends were 8 bases for V and 10 bases for J; bases not matched to a gene: 12. The CDR3 has 15 amino acids. Germline CDR1 is KGHSH and CDR2 is LQKENI.

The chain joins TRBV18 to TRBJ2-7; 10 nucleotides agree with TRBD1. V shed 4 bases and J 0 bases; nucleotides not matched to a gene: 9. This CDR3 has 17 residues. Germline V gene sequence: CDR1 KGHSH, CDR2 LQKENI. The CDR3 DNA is TGTGCCAGCTCACTACGGACAGGGGGTCTTCCCTCCTACGAGCAGTACTTC. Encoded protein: CASSLRTGGLPSYEQYF.

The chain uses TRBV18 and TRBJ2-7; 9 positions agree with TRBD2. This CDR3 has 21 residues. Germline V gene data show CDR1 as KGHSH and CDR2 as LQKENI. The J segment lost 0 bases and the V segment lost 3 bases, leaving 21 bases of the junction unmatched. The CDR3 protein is CASSPNPSLGSPSGASYEQYF. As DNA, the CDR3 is TGTGCCAGCTCACCCAACCCCTCACTGGGATCCCCTAGCGGGGCCTCCTACGAGCAGTACTTC.

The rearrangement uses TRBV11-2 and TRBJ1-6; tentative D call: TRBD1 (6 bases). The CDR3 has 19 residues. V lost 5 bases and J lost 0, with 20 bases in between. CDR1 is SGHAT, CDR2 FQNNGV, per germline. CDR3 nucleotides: TGTGCCAGCAGCGCGGGGGGGCGGGTTAATAGCTCCTATAATTCACCCCTCCACTTT. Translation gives CASSAGGRVNSSYNSPLHF.

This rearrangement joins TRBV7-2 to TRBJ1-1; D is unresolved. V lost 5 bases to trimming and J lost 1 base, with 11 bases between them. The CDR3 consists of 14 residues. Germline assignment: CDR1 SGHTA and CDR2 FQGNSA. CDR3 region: CASSPTWANTEAFF. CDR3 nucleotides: TGTGCCAGCAGCCCCACTTGGGCGAACACTGAAGCTTTCTTT.

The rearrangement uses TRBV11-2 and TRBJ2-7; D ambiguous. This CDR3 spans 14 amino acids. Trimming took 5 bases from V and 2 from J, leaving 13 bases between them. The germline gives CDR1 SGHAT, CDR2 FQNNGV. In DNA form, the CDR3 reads TGTGCCAGCAGCCGTCTGACTGGAACCTACGAGCAGTACTTC. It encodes CASSRLTGTYEQYF.

DNA for the CDR3: TGTGCCAGCAGTGAGGGTGGGGGGGTTACTGAAGCTTTCTTT. As protein: CASSEGGGVTEAFF. This rearrangement joins TRBV2 to TRBJ1-1; D is possibly TRBD1 (5 bases). CDR1 is SNHLY and CDR2 is FYNNEI in the germline V gene. The CDR3 spans 14 residues. V lost 3 bases to trimming and J lost 5 bases, with 13 bases between them.

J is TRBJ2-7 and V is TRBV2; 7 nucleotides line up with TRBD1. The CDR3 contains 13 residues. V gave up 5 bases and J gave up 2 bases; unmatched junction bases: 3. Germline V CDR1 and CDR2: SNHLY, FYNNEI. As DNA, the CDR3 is TGTGCCAGCAGTAGACAGGGAGCCTACGAGCAGTACTTC. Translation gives CASSRQGAYEQYF. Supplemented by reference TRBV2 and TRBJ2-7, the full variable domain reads EPEVTQTPSHQVTQMGQEVILRCVPISNHLYFYWYRQILGQKVEFLVSFYNNEISEKSEIFDDQFSVERPDGSNFTLKIRSTKLEDSAMYFCASSRQGAYEQYFGPGTRLTVT.

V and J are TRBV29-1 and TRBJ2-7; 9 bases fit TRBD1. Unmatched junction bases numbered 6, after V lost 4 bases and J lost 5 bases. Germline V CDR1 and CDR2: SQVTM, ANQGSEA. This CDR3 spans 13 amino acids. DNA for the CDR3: TGCAGCGTTGGCGGGACAGGGATCAACGAGCAGTACTTC. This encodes CSVGGTGINEQYF.

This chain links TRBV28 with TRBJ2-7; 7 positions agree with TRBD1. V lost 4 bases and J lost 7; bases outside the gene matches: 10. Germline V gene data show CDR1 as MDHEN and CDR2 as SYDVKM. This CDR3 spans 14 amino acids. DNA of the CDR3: TGTGCCAGCAGTTATAACGTAGGGGGCAGGGAGCAGTACTTC. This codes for CASSYNVGGREQYF.

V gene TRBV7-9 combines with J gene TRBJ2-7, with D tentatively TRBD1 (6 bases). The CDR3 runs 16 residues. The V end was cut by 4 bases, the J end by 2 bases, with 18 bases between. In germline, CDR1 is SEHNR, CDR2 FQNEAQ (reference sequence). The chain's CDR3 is CASSSPPSTGTYEQYF. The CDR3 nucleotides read TGTGCCAGCAGCTCCCCCCCCTCGACAGGAACCTACGAGCAGTACTTC. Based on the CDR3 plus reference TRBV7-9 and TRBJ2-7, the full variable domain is DTGVSQNPRHKITKRGQNVTFRCDPISEHNRLYWYRQTLGQGPEFLTYFQNEAQLEKSRLLSDRFSAERPKGSFSTLEIQRTEQGDSAMYLCASSSPPSTGTYEQYFGPGTRLTVT.

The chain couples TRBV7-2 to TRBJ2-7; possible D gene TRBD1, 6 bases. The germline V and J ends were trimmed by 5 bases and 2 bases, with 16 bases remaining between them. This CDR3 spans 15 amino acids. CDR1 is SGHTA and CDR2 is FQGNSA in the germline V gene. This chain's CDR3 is CASSQSPGHPYEQYF. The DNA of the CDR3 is TGTGCCAGCAGCCAATCGCCGGGACATCCCTACGAGCAGTACTTC.

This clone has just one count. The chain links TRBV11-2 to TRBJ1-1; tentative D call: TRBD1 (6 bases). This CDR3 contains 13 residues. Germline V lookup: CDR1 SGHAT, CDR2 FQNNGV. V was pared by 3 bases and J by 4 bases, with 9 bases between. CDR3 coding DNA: TGTGCCAGCAGCTTCAAAGGGGGCACTGAAGCTTTCTTT. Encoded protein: CASSFKGGTEAFF. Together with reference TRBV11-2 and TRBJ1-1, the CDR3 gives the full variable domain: EAGVAQSPRYKIIEKRQSVAFWCNPISGHATLYWYQQILGQGPKLLIQFQNNGVVDDSQLPKDRFSAERLKGVDSTLKIQPAKLEDSAVYLCASSFKGGTEAFFGQGTRLTVV.

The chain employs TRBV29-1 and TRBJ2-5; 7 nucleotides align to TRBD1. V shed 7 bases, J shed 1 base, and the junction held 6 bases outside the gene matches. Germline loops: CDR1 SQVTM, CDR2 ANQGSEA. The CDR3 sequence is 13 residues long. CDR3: CSGRQGGQETQYF. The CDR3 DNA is TGCAGCGGCCGACAGGGCGGCCAAGAGACCCAGTACTTC.

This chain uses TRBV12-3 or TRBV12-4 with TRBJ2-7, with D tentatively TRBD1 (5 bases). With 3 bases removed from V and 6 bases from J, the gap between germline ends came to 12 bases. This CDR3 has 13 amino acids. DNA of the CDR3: TGTGCCAGCAGTTTGGGGCCAGGGATCGAGCAGTACTTC. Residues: CASSLGPGIEQYF.

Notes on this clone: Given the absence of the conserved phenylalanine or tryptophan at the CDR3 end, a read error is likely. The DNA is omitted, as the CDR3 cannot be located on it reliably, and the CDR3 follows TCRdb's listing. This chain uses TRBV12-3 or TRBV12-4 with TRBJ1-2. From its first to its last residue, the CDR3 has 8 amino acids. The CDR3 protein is CASSEVPS.

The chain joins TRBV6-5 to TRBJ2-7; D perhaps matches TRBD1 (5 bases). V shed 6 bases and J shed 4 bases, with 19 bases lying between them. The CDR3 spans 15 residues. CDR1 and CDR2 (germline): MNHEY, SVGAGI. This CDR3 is CASRLTRQGPYEQYF. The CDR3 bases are TGTGCCAGCAGGCTGACGAGGCAGGGCCCTTACGAGCAGTACTTC.

The CDR3 is CASSLVFGRNTEAFF. The CDR3 DNA is TGTGCCAGCAGCTTAGTGTTTGGGAGGAACACTGAAGCTTTCTTT. The chain couples TRBV11-2 to TRBJ1-1, with D unresolved. CDR3 length: 15 amino acids. V shed 1 base and J shed 1 base, with 10 bases lying between them. CDR1 is SGHAT and CDR2 is FQNNGV in the germline V gene.

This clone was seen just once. In DNA form, the CDR3 reads TGTGCCAGCAGCCCCACAGACAGGGGTGGGGGGCAGTACTTC. Translated, it gives CASSPTDRGGGQYF. V is TRBV3-1 (or the pseudogene TRBV3-2) and J is TRBJ2-7, with 8 bases identical to TRBD1. Per the germline V gene, CDR1 is LGHDT and CDR2 is YNNKEL (reference sequence). The CDR3 extends over 14 amino acids. V lost 4 bases and J lost 9; bases outside the gene matches: 11.

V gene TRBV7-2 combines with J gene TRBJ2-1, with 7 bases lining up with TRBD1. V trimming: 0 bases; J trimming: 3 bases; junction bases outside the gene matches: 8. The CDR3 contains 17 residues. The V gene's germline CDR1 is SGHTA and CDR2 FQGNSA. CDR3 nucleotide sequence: TGTGCCAGCAGCTTAGCCCCCGGGACAGCGATCTACAATGAGCAGTTCTTC. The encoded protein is CASSLAPGTAIYNEQFF.

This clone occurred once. CDR3 DNA: TGTGCCAGCAGTGAAAGGCAGGGTCGCTACGAGCAGTACTTC. Protein product: CASSERQGRYEQYF. The chain employs TRBV25-1 and TRBJ2-7, with D possibly being TRBD1 (5 bases). The CDR3 is made up of 14 amino acids. Trimming pared 2 bases from V and 3 bases from J, leaving 11 bases between. Looked up from germline, CDR1 is MGHDK and CDR2 is SYGVNS.

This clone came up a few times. The CDR3: CASSMGSTGTEAFF. The CDR3 region has the DNA TGTGCCAGTAGTATGGGGAGCACAGGGACTGAAGCTTTCTTT. The chain carries TRBV19 and TRBJ1-1, with D maybe TRBD1 (6 bases). There are 14 residues in the CDR3. V lost 3 bases to trimming and J lost 5 bases, with 13 bases between them. Germline CDR1 and CDR2: LNHDA and SQIVND (reference sequence). The full variable domain, rest sourced from reference TRBV19 and TRBJ1-1, is DGGITQSPKYLFRKEGQNVTLSCEQNLNHDAMYWYRQDPGQGLRLIYYSQIVNDFQKGDIAEGYSVSREKKESFPLTVTSAQKNPTAFYLCASSMGSTGTEAFFGQGTRLTVV.

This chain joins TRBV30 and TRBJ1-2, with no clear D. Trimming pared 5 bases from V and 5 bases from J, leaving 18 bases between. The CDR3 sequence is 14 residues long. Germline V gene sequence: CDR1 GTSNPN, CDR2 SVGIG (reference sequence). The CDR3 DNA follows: TGTGCCTGGGAACAGACATCTGCGATTTATGGCTACACCTTC. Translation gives CAWEQTSAIYGYTF.

CDR3 residues: CASREDPGEWDTEAFF. In nucleotides, the CDR3 is TGTGCCAGCAGAGAAGACCCGGGAGAATGGGACACTGAAGCTTTCTTT. This sequence joins TRBV6-4 and TRBJ1-1; no clear D gene. This CDR3 is 16 amino acids long. CDR1 MRHNA and CDR2 SNTAGT come from the germline V gene. V lost 6 bases to trimming and J lost 3 bases, with 20 bases between them.